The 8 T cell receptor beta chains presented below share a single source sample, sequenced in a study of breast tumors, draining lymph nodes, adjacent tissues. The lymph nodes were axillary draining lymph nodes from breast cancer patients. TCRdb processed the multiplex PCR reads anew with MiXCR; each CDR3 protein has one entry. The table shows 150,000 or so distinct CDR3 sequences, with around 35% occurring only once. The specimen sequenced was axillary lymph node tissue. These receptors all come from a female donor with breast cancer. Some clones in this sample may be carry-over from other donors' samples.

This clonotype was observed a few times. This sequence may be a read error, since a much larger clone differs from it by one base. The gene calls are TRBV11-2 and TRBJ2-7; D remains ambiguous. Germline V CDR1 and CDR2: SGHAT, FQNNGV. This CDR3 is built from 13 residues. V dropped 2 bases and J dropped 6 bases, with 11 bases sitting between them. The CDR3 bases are TGTGCCAGCAGCTTACCGGGCCCCTCCGAGCAGTACTTC. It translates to CASSLPGPSEQYF.

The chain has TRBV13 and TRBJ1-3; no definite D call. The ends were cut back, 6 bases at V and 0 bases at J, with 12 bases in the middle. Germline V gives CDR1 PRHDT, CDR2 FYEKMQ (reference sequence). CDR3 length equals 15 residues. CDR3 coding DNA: TGTGCCAGCAGACTAGCGGTGAACTCTGGAAACACCATATATTTT. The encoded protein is CASRLAVNSGNTIYF.

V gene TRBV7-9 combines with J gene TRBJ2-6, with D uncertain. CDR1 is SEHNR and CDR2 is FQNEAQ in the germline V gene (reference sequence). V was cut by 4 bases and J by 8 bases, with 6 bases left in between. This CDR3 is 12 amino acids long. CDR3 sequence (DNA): TGTGCCAGCAGCTCTCCCTCCAACGTCCTGACTTTC. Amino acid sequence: CASSSPSNVLTF.

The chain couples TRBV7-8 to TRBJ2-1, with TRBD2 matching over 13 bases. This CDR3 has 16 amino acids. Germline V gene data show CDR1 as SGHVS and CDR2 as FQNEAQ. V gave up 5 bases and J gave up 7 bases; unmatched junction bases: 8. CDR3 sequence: CASSLWTSGSRNEQFF. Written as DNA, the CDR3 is TGTGCCAGCAGCCTATGGACTAGCGGGAGTAGGAATGAGCAGTTCTTC.

CDR3 nucleotides: TGTGCCAGCAGTTTAAGAAACAGGGGACCTAGGGTGGAGGAAGCTTTCTTT. Translating gives CASSLRNRGPRVEEAFF. The V gene is TRBV12-3 or TRBV12-4, the J gene TRBJ1-1; 7 positions match TRBD1. This CDR3 is 17 amino acids long. Trimming cost V 2 bases and J 8 bases; bases outside gene matches: 17.

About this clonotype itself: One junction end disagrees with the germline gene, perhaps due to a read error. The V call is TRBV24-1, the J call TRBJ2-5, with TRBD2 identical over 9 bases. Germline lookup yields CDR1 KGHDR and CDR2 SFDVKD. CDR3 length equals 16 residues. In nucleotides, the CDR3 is TGTGCCACCGGGGTAGCGGGGGAACAGTACCAAGAGGCCCAGCACTTC. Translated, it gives CATGVAGEQYQEAQHF.

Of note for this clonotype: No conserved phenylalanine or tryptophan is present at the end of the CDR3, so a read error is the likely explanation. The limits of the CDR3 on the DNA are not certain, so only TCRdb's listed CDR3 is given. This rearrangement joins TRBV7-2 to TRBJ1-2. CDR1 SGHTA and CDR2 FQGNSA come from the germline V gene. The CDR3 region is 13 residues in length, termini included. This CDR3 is CASSSLLDYGYIL.

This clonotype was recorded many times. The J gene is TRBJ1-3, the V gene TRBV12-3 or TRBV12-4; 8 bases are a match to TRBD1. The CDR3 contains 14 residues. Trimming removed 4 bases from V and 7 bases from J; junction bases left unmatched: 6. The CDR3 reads CASSSTGGRNTIYF. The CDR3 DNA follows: TGTGCCAGCAGTTCCACAGGGGGAAGGAACACCATATATTTT.